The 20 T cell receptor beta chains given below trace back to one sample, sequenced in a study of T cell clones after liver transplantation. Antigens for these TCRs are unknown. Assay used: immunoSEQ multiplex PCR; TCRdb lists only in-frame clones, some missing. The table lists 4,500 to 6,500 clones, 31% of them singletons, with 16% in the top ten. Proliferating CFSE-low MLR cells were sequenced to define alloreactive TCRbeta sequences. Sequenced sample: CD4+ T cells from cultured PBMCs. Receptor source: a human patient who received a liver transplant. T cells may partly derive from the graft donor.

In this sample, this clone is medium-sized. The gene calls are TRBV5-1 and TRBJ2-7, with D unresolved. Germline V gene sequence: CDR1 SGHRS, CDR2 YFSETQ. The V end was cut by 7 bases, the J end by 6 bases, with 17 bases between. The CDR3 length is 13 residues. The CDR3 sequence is CASSDHVGGEQYF. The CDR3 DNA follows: TGCGCCAGCTCCGACCACGTAGGCGGCGAGCAGTACTTC. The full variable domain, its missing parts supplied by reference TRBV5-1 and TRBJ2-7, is KAGVTQTPRYLIKTRGQQVTLSCSPISGHRSVSWYQQTPGQGLQFLFEYFSETQRNKGNFPGRFSGRQFSNSRSEMNVSTLELGDSALYLCASSDHVGGEQYFGPGTRLTVT.

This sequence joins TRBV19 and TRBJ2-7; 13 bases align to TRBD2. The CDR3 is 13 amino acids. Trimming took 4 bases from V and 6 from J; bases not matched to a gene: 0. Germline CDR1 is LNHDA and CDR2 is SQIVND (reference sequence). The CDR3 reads CASSRTSGSEQYV. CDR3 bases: TGTGCCAGTAGTAGGACTAGCGGGAGCGAGCAGTACGTC.

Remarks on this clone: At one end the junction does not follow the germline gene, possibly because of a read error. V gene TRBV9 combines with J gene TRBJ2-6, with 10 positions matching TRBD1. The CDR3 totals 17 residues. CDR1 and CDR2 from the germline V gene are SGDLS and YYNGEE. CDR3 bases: TGTCCCAGCACCAAAGACAGGGGGCGCTCGGGGGCCAACGTCCTGACTTTC. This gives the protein CPSTKDRGRSGANVLTF.

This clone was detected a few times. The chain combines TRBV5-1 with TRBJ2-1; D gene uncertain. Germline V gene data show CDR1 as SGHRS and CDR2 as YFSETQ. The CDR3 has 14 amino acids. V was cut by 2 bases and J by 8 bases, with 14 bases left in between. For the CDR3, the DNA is TGCGCCAGCAGCTTCGAGCCCGGTCTGGATGAGCAGTTCTTC. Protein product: CASSFEPGLDEQFF. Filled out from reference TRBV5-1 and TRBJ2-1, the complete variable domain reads KAGVTQTPRYLIKTRGQQVTLSCSPISGHRSVSWYQQTPGQGLQFLFEYFSETQRNKGNFPGRFSGRQFSNSRSEMNVSTLELGDSALYLCASSFEPGLDEQFFGPGTRLTVL.

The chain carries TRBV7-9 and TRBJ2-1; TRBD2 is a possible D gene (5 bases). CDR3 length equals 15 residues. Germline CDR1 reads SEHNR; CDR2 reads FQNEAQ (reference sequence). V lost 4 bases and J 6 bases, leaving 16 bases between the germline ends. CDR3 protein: CASSSMGLGSNEQFF. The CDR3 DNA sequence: TGTGCCAGCAGCTCGATGGGGTTAGGGAGCAATGAGCAGTTCTTC.

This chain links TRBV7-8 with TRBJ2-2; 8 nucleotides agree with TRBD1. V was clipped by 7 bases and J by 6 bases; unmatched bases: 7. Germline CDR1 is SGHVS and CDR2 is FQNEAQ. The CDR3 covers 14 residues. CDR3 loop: CASILTGASGELFF. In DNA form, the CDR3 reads TGTGCCAGCATCCTGACAGGGGCATCCGGGGAGCTGTTTTTT.

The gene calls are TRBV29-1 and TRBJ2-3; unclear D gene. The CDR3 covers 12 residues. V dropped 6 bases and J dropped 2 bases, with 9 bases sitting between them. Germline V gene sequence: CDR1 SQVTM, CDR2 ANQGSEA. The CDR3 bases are TGCAGCGTCAGACCGGTCACAGATACGCAGTATTTT. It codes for CSVRPVTDTQYF.

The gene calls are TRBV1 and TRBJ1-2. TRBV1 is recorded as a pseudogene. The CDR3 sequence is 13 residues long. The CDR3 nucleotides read TGCACCAGCAGGATGCGAAAGACCTATGGCTACACCTTC. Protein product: CTSRMRKTYGYTF.

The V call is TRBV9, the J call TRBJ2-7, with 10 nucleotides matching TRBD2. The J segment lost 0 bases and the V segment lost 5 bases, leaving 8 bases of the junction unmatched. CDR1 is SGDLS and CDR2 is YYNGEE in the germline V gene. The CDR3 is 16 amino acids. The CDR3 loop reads CASRMDGTSDSYEQYV. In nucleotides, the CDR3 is TGTGCCAGCAGGATGGACGGGACTAGCGACTCCTACGAGCAGTACGTC.

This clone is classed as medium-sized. CDR3 bases: TGCGCCAGCAGGTCAGGAGCGATGAACACTGAAGCTTTCTTT. Translating it yields CASRSGAMNTEAFF. This sequence joins TRBV5-1 and TRBJ1-1; no clear D gene. CDR3 length equals 14 residues. V was clipped by 5 bases and J by 0 bases, with 11 bases between them. Germline V gene sequence: CDR1 SGHRS, CDR2 YFSETQ.

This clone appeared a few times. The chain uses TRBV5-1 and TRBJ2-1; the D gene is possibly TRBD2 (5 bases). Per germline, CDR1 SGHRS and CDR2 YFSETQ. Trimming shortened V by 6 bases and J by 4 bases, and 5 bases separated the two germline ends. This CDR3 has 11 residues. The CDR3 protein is CASTGYNEQFF. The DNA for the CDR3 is TGCGCCAGCACGGGGTACAATGAGCAGTTCTTC.

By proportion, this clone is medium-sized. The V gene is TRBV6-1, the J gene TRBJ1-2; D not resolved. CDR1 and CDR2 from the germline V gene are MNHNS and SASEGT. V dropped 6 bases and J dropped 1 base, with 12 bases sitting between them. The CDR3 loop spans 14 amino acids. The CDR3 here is CASSATNFNYGYTF. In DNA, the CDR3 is TGTGCCAGCAGCGCTACGAACTTTAACTATGGCTACACCTTC.

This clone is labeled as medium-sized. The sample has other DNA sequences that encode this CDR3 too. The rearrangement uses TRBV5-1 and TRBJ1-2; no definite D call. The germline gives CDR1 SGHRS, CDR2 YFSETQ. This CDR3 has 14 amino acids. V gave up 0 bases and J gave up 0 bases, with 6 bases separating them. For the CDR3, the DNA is TGCGCCAGCAGCTTGGGCGGATCTAACTATGGCTACACCTTC. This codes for CASSLGGSNYGYTF.

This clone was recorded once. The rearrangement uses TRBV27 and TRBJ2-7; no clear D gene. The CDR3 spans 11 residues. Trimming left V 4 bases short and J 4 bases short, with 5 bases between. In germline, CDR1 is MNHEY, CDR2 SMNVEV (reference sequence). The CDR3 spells CASSSQYEQYF. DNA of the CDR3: TGTGCCAGCAGTTCCCAATACGAGCAGTACTTC.

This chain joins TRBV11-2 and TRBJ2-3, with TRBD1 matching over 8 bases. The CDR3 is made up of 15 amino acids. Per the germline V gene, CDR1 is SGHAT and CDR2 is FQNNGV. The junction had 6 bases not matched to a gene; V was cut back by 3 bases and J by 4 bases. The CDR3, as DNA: TGTGCCAGCAGCTTTAGGTCAGGGGGCGCAGATACGCAGTATTTT. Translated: CASSFRSGGADTQYF.

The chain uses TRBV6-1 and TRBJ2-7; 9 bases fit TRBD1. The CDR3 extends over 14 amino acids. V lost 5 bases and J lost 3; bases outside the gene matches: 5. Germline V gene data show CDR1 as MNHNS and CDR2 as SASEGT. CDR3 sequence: CASSTGTGFYEQYF. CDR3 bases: TGTGCCAGCAGTACCGGGACAGGGTTCTACGAGCAGTACTTC.

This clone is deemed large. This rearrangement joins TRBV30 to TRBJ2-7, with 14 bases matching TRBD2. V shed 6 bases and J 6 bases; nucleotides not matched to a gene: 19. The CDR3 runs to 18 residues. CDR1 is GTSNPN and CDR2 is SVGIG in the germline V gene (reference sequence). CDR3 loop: CACAKGLAGVFSLGEQYV. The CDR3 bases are TGTGCCTGCGCGAAGGGACTAGCGGGAGTCTTCTCCCTGGGCGAGCAGTACGTC.

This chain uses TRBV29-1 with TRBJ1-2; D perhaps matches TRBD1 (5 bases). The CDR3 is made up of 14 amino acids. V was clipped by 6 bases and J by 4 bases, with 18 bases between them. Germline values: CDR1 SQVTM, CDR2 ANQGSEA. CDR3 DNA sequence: TGCAGCGTCGCCCCGGGGGGATCGTCCTATGGCTACACCTTC. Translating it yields CSVAPGGSSYGYTF. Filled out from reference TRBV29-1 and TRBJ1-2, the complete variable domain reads SAVISQKPSRDICQRGTSLTIQCQVDSQVTMMFWYRQQPGQSLTLIATANQGSEATYESGFVIDKFPISRPNLTFSTLTVSNMSPEDSSIYLCSVAPGGSSYGYTFGSGTRLTVV.

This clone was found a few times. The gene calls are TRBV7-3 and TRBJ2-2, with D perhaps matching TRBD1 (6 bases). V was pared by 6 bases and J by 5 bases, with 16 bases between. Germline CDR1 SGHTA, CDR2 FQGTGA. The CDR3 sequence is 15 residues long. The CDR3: CASRRTGSTTGELFF. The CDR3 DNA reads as TGTGCCAGCAGACGAACAGGGAGCACTACCGGGGAGCTGTTTTTT. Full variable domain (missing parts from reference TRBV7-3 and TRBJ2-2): GAGVSQTPSNKVTEKGKYVELRCDPISGHTALYWYRQSLGQGPEFLIYFQGTGAADDSGLPNDRFFAVRPEGSVSTLKIQRTERGDSAVYLCASRRTGSTTGELFFGEGSRLTVL.

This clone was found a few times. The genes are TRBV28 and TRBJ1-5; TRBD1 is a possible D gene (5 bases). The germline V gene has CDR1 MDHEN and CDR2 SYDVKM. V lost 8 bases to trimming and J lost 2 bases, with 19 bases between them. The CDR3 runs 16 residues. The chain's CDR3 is CASDSGTGNGNQPQHF. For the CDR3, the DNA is TGTGCCAGCGACTCCGGGACCGGGAATGGCAATCAGCCCCAGCATTTT.